Listed below are T cell receptor beta chains from one sample, sequenced in a study of CD8+ T cells in alopecia areata. Only in-frame clones appear in the TCRdb table, and some are missing; sequencing was by immunoSEQ multiplex PCR. The sample consists of 7,500 to 10,000 clones, around 63% of them appearing once. Sequenced: skin. These receptor sequences come from a human donor with alopecia areata. Both conserved end residues are part of each CDR3. Where a row states a size, it is once, few, many or the class of an expanded clone; other rows omit it.

cdr3_aa,v_call,clone_size,j_call
CASSPRTSGIYNEQFF,TRBV7-8,few,TRBJ2-1
CATVSTAVYEQYF,TRBV6-4,-,TRBJ2-7
CATSNLDRGGPYEQYF,TRBV15,once,TRBJ2-7
CASSYPGTSGYNEQFF,TRBV5-1,-,TRBJ2-1
CASSQDPGLEAKNIQYF,TRBV4-3,-,TRBJ2-4
CSARTGGSGANVLTF,TRBV29-1,-,TRBJ2-6
CTAGSTDTQYF,TRBV10-3,-,TRBJ2-3
CAISGWTSGGNEQFF,TRBV10-3,-,TRBJ2-1
CASSPYRDRENYGYTF,TRBV18,-,TRBJ1-2
CATGGGRSTDTQYF,TRBV15,-,TRBJ2-3
CASSGRAPFSSDTQYF,TRBV2,-,TRBJ2-3
CASSPPGQDTGELFF,TRBV18,-,TRBJ2-2
CASSPPSSNQPQHF,TRBV18,-,TRBJ1-5
CAIRGDRDFTDTQYF,TRBV10-3,-,TRBJ2-3
CASSDLVGVASNTGELFF,TRBV2,-,TRBJ2-2
CASSQRTGEGLAGEETQYF,TRBV23-1,-,TRBJ2-5
CASSESAETQYF,TRBV10-1,few,TRBJ2-5
CASSPPGQGNQPQHF,TRBV18,once,TRBJ1-5
CASSLRGIDEQFF,TRBV7-9,-,TRBJ2-1
CASSQQAGVSYNEQFF,TRBV7-3,-,TRBJ2-1
CASSRSSSGGYEQYF,TRBV6-5,-,TRBJ2-7
CASSLEQGRAFF,TRBV6-6,-,TRBJ1-1
CASSFLGGPPYEQYF,TRBV5-5,once,TRBJ2-7
CATSRYGPTSGASYEQYF,TRBV15,once,TRBJ2-7
CASSFLAGGPRYEQYF,TRBV27,-,TRBJ2-7
CASSRNSASTDTQYF,TRBV7-3,-,TRBJ2-3